This TCR beta chain was sequenced during a study of early T cells in non-severe SARS-CoV-2 infection (dated by TCRdb to the early 2020s). A note on the overall study: Because TCR sequencing relied on bulk RNA taken from unsorted whole blood, pairing of alpha and beta chains was not possible.

What the study reported, not specific to this receptor: VDJdb matching was skewed toward anti-spike CD8 responses and likely underestimated virus-specific expansions, missing private and CD4 specificities.

As concerns this clonotype: Its antigen specificity is not known. There are no base qualities to consult, and no much larger clone falls within one base.

The CDR3 runs 13 residues from the cysteine to the phenylalanine. Only the CDR3 region is kept as DNA, spanning 39 bases read in frame from base 1. V sheds 8 bases and J sheds 8 bases, leaving 16 bases between their ends. According to the germline V gene (reference sequence), CDR1 reads GTSNPN and CDR2 reads SVGIG. The method was 5' RACE. The sequencer was a NextSeq 500. Unique molecular identifiers were attached to individual cDNA molecules in the TCR library protocol so that sequencing error and PCR bias could be corrected. TCR alpha and beta chains were both sequenced, and the abundances of alpha and beta sequences in each sample were closely correlated with each other. The authors' analysis ran thus. Decombinator V4 was used to annotate TCR sequences for V gene, J gene and CDR3. TCRs were defined as expanded if a significant change between any two time points was detected under a Poisson model with p below 0.0001. TCR abundances were normalised to the total number of TCRs sequenced in each sample and reported as counts per million. TRAV1-2 paired with TRAJ12, TRAJ20 or TRAJ33 defined MAIT TCRs, while TRAV10 paired with TRAJ18 defined iNKT TCRs. VDJdb, accessed 1 November 2021, was searched for CMV, EBV and SARS-CoV-2 annotated TCRs, excluding TCRs annotated for multiple antigens. The public reads were run again by TCRdb, first through fastp at Q25 and then through MiXCR, and only productive beta chains were kept. Each record represents a unique CDR3 protein, reported with the most common genes and DNA among its rows. These V and J calls originate from TCRdb's pipeline instead of the authors' own analysis. This sample lists about 49,000 distinct CDR3 sequences; about an eighth were detected once. About 9.7% of the sample rests with the top ten.

This was a case-control study nested in a cohort of healthcare workers in London, UK, who had nasopharyngeal swab PCR tests and blood samples taken every week. Healthcare workers were recruited between 23 and 31 March 2020, during the week of the UK lockdown, and were followed weekly for up to roughly 15 weeks. This receptor was identified in an adult who was a healthcare worker with PCR-confirmed SARS-CoV-2 infection or an uninfected control (not recorded which). The chain employs TRBV30 and TRBJ1-6; TRBD1 is perhaps the D gene, given 5 matching bases. Material for sequencing was whole blood. The CDR3 region: CAGSLDTDSPLHF. At the DNA level, the sequence is TGTGCCGGATCCTTGGACACGGATTCACCCCTCCACTTT.